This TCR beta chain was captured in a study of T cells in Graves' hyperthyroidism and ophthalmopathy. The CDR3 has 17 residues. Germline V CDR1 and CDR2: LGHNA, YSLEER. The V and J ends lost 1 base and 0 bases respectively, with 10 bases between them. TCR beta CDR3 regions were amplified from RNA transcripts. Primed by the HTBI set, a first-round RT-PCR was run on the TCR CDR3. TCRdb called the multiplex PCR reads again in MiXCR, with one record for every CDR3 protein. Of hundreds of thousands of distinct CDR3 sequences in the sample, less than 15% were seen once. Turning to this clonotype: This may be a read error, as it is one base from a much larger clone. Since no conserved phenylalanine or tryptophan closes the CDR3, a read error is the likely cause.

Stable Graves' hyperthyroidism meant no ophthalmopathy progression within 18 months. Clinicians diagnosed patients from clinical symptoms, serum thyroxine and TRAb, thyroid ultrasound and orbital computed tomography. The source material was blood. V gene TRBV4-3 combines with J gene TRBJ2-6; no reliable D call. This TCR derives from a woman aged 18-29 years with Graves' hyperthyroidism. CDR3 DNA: TGCGCCAGCAGCCAAGCGGTCAGGAGCTCTGGGGCCAACGTCCTGACTTAC. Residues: CASSQAVRSSGANVLTY.